The 32 T cell receptor beta chains presented below share a single source sample, sequenced in a study of T cells in Graves' hyperthyroidism and ophthalmopathy. TCR beta CDR3 regions were amplified from RNA. RT-PCR in the first round (using the HTBI primer set) targeted the TCR CDR3. TCRdb fed the multiplex PCR reads into MiXCR, producing one record per CDR3 protein. The table shows 800,000 or so distinct CDR3 sequences, with 35% to 45% occurring only once. The source material was blood. The receptors originated from a man between 18 and 29 years old with Graves' hyperthyroidism.

The chain uses TRBV19 and TRBJ1-5, with D possibly being TRBD1 (5 bases). Trimming shortened V by 9 bases and J by 7 bases, and 19 bases separated the two germline ends. From germline, CDR1 is LNHDA and CDR2 SQIVND (reference sequence). This CDR3 has 14 amino acids. CDR3 protein: CASSYIWGWQPQHF. The CDR3 nucleotides read TGTGCCAGCAGTTACATCTGGGGCTGGCAGCCCCAGCATTTT.

This clonotype was seen repeatedly, ten times or more. The chain uses TRBV24-1 and TRBJ2-5; 8 bases match TRBD2. This CDR3 comprises 14 residues. Trimming at V came to 5 bases and at J to 5 bases, leaving 6 bases not matched to a gene. Germline V CDR1 and CDR2: KGHDR, SFDVKD. CDR3 sequence (DNA): TGTGCCACCAGTGGAAGCGGGAGCAGGGAGACCCAGTACTTC. Protein sequence: CATSGSGSRETQYF.

The table lists this clonotype with a few counts. The rearrangement uses TRBV28 and TRBJ2-7, with D perhaps TRBD1 (6 bases). The CDR3 totals 14 residues. Germline loops: CDR1 MDHEN, CDR2 SYDVKM. Between the trimmed V and J ends, which lost 5 bases and 5 bases, there was a span of 16 bases. CDR3 amino acids: CASSLLQGRDEQYF. In DNA, the CDR3 is TGTGCCAGCAGTCTCTTACAGGGCAGGGACGAGCAGTACTTC.

In its sample, this clonotype was seen a few times. As DNA, the CDR3 is TGTGCCAGCAGCTTGCCGGCAGCTAGCACAGATACGCAGTATTTT. It translates to CASSLPAASTDTQYF. The chain has TRBV11-2 and TRBJ2-3; D remains unclear. V was trimmed by 3 bases and J by 0 bases, leaving 10 bases between them. This CDR3 region has 15 residues. Germline values: CDR1 SGHAT, CDR2 FQNNGV.

This clonotype has only one observation. This chain links TRBV2 with TRBJ1-6, with no clear D. Germline-derived CDR1 and CDR2 are SNHLY and FYNNEI. The CDR3 runs 13 residues. Trimming pared 8 bases from V and 7 bases from J, leaving 12 bases between. CDR3 nucleotide sequence: TGTGCCAGCCATGGAGGGCCGAATTCACCCCTCCACTTT. It specifies CASHGGPNSPLHF.

The CDR3 spells CASSYRISTASYEQYF. The CDR3 DNA sequence: TGTGCCAGCAGTTACCGCATATCGACAGCATCCTACGAGCAGTACTTC. The gene calls are TRBV6-5 and TRBJ2-7, with D tentatively TRBD1 (5 bases). This CDR3 is 16 amino acids long. V was cut by 2 bases and J by 1 base, with 15 bases left in between. Germline values: CDR1 MNHEY, CDR2 SVGAGI.

The chain joins TRBV7-2 to TRBJ2-5, with 8 positions matching TRBD1. V shed 5 bases and J 5 bases; nucleotides not matched to a gene: 7. CDR3 length: 14 residues. Per the germline V gene, CDR1 is SGHTA and CDR2 is FQGNSA. In DNA form, the CDR3 reads TGTGCCAGCAGCCCGACAGGGGAGCGGGAGACCCAGTACTTC. Protein sequence: CASSPTGERETQYF. Full variable domain (remainder filled in from reference TRBV7-2 and TRBJ2-5): GAGVSQSPSNKVTEKGKDVELRCDPISGHTALYWYRQSLGQGLEFLIYFQGNSAPDKSGLPSDRFSAERTGGSVSTLTIQRTQQEDSAVYLCASSPTGERETQYFGPGTRLLVL.

V usage is TRBV7-3 and J usage is TRBJ1-1, with D unclear. CDR1 SGHTA and CDR2 FQGTGA come from the germline V gene. Trimming removed 5 bases from V and 4 bases from J, with 14 bases in between. The CDR3 sequence is 14 residues long. In DNA form, the CDR3 reads TGTGCCAGCAGCCCCGGCATGGGTAGCACTGAAGCTTTCTTT. Translating gives CASSPGMGSTEAFF.

The genes are TRBV7-8 and TRBJ1-4; perhaps TRBD1 as D (6 bases). V was trimmed by 7 bases and J by 1 base, leaving 16 bases between them. CDR1 and CDR2 (germline): SGHVS, FQNEAQ. This CDR3 comprises 16 residues. CDR3 sequence reads: CASTQERGKTNEKLFF. CDR3 bases: TGTGCCAGCACCCAGGAAAGGGGGAAAACTAATGAAAAACTGTTTTTT.

The V gene is TRBV5-1, the J gene TRBJ1-2; TRBD1 might be the D (5 bases). This CDR3 has 14 residues. The germline gives CDR1 SGHRS, CDR2 YFSETQ. Trimming took off 3 bases at V and 0 bases at J, with 9 bases between the two ends. The CDR3 DNA sequence: TGCGCCAGCAGCTATCTACAGGCTAACTATGGCTACACCTTC. It translates to CASSYLQANYGYTF.

About this clonotype itself: Given a much more abundant clone one base away, this may be a read error. The V gene is TRBV19, the J gene TRBJ1-1, with TRBD1 identical over 11 bases. V was pared by 1 base and J by 5 bases, with 3 bases of the junction left unmatched. This CDR3 region has 15 residues. The germline V gene has CDR1 LNHDA and CDR2 SQIVND (reference sequence). CDR3 sequence (DNA): TGTGCCAGTAGTATAGTGGGACAGGGGGTAACTGAAGCTTTCTTT. This gives the protein CASSIVGQGVTEAFF.

This clonotype was seen at least ten times. V is TRBV19 and J is TRBJ2-6, with D possibly TRBD1 on 5 matching bases. Per the germline V gene, CDR1 is LNHDA and CDR2 is SQIVND (reference sequence). V lost 2 bases and J lost 1, with 6 bases in between. The CDR3 extends over 15 amino acids. The CDR3 here is CASSIQGSGANVLTF. The CDR3 bases are TGTGCCAGTAGTATACAGGGTTCTGGGGCCAACGTCCTGACTTTC.

The chain has TRBV13 and TRBJ1-2; 8 nucleotides line up with TRBD1. The CDR3 has 14 amino acids. V shed 3 bases and J 2 bases; nucleotides not matched to a gene: 2. Looked up from germline, CDR1 is PRHDT and CDR2 is FYEKMQ (reference sequence). The CDR3 nucleotides are TGTGCCAGCAGCTTTAGACAGGGGAACTATGGCTACACCTTC. Protein: CASSFRQGNYGYTF. Looking up the rest from reference TRBV13 and TRBJ1-2 gives the full variable domain: AAGVIQSPRHLIKEKRETATLKCYPIPRHDTVYWYQQGPGQDPQFLISFYEKMQSDKGSIPDRFSAQQFSDYHSELNMSSLELGDSALYFCASSFRQGNYGYTFGSGTRLTVV.

This chain links TRBV2 with TRBJ2-7; TRBD1 matches 11 bases. The CDR3 totals 13 residues. Germline V gene sequence: CDR1 SNHLY, CDR2 FYNNEI. V lost 8 bases and J lost 6; bases outside the gene matches: 6. CDR3 loop: CASPLGTGGEQYF. CDR3 sequence (DNA): TGTGCCAGCCCCTTAGGGACAGGGGGCGAGCAGTACTTC.

This clonotype was observed at least ten times. The J gene is TRBJ1-1, the V gene TRBV2, with unresolved D. Trimming cost V 10 bases and J 11 bases, with 23 bases left between them. The CDR3 contains 13 residues. Germline V gene lookup returns CDR1 SNHLY and CDR2 FYNNEI. This CDR3 reads CATGLESDTLAFF. CDR3 DNA sequence: TGTGCCACGGGGTTGGAAAGCGACACCCTGGCTTTCTTT.

This clonotype was recorded at least ten times. As DNA, the CDR3 is TGTGCCAGCAGCGTAGCTAGGGACGGCAGTGGCTACACCTTC. Its protein is CASSVARDGSGYTF. The chain recombines TRBV9 with TRBJ1-2; the D gene is possibly TRBD1 (5 bases). V was shortened by 0 bases and J by 7 bases, with 13 bases between the two germline ends. Germline values: CDR1 SGDLS, CDR2 YYNGEE. The CDR3 covers 14 residues.

The chain uses TRBV12-3 or TRBV12-4 and TRBJ1-1, with TRBD1 matching 8 bases. The CDR3 is 12 residues long. Trimming removed 7 bases from V and 8 bases from J; junction bases left unmatched: 6. The CDR3 spells CASTVGTGEAFF. CDR3 DNA: TGTGCCAGCACCGTGGGGACAGGAGAAGCTTTCTTT.

This clonotype was observed at least ten times. The V gene is TRBV7-8, the J gene TRBJ1-1; unclear D gene. The germline gives CDR1 SGHVS, CDR2 FQNEAQ. The CDR3 runs to 12 residues. V gave up 5 bases and J gave up 10 bases, with 14 bases separating them. Here the CDR3 reads CASSPDTIGAFF. The CDR3 coding sequence is TGTGCCAGCAGCCCCGACACTATTGGAGCTTTCTTT.

In nucleotides, the CDR3 is TGTGCCAGCAGTGAAGAGGCAGGACAGGGGGCGCGGAACACTGAAGCTTTCTTT. Translation gives CASSEEAGQGARNTEAFF. The V and J genes are TRBV6-1 and TRBJ1-1; 11 nucleotides align to TRBD1. Germline assignment: CDR1 MNHNS and CDR2 SASEGT. V dropped 1 base and J dropped 1; count of bases not matched to a gene: 8. The length of the CDR3 is 18 residues.

The chain is built from TRBV6-2 or TRBV6-3 and TRBJ2-7; D is undetermined. V was shortened by 4 bases and J by 0 bases, with 10 bases between the two germline ends. The CDR3 length is 14 residues. CDR1 and CDR2 (germline): MNHEY, SVGEGT. The chain's CDR3 is CASSSLRTSYEQYF. The CDR3 bases are TGTGCCAGCAGTTCCCTTCGGACCTCCTACGAGCAGTACTTC.

The chain recombines TRBV19 with TRBJ1-3, with 7 bases fitting TRBD1. From germline, CDR1 is LNHDA and CDR2 SQIVND (reference sequence). The V gene end was trimmed by 6 bases and the J gene end by 0 bases; junction bases not matched to a gene: 11. CDR3 length equals 17 residues. The CDR3 DNA sequence: TGTGCCAGTAGCCCCTCCCAGGACAGGTTCTCTGGAAACACCATATATTTT. Translating it yields CASSPSQDRFSGNTIYF.

In its sample, this clonotype was seen many times. The chain links TRBV7-2 to TRBJ2-7; the D is unclear. Per the germline V gene, CDR1 is SGHTA and CDR2 is FQGNSA. The CDR3 sequence is 12 residues long. Trimming cost V 2 bases and J 5 bases, with 7 bases left between them. The CDR3 DNA reads as TGTGCCAGCAGCTTAATTGGTAACGAGCAGTACTTC. Amino acid sequence: CASSLIGNEQYF.

This clonotype was seen repeatedly, ten times or more. The chain has TRBV10-3 and TRBJ2-7; the D gene could be TRBD1 or TRBD2 (5 bases each). V was shortened by 8 bases and J by 5 bases, with 10 bases between the two germline ends. The length of the CDR3 is 11 residues. Germline-derived CDR1 and CDR2 are ENHRY and SYGVKD. The CDR3 bases are TGTGCCATCGCCGGGGCCCACGAGCAGTACTTC. Its protein product is CAIAGAHEQYF.

This clonotype has a handful of counts. The gene calls are TRBV7-2 and TRBJ1-6; D unclear. Trimming stripped 6 bases from V and 0 bases from J, with 3 bases between. CDR1 is SGHTA and CDR2 is FQGNSA in the germline V gene. CDR3 length: 13 residues. The CDR3 DNA is TGTGCCAGCAGGGTCTCCTATAATTCACCCCTCCACTTT. Its translation: CASRVSYNSPLHF.

This clonotype has at least ten counts. The chain joins TRBV10-2 to TRBJ1-5; D is unclear. Germline CDR1 WSHSY, CDR2 SAAADI. This CDR3 has 16 residues. The V end lost 2 bases, the J end lost 0 bases, and 11 bases lay between the germline ends. The CDR3 region is CASSEGEELSNQPQHF. The CDR3 DNA follows: TGCGCCAGCAGTGAGGGTGAAGAACTTAGCAATCAGCCCCAGCATTTT.

This clonotype was seen a handful of times. This rearrangement joins TRBV7-9 to TRBJ2-3, with D unclear. Trimming shortened V by 1 base and J by 4 bases, and 3 bases separated the two germline ends. The CDR3 runs 12 residues. Germline-derived CDR1 and CDR2 are SEHNR and FQNEAQ (reference sequence). CDR3 sequence: CASSLDADTQYF. CDR3 sequence (DNA): TGTGCCAGCAGCTTAGACGCAGATACGCAGTATTTT.

V and J are TRBV6-5 and TRBJ2-7; 14 bases are shared with TRBD2. Germline trimming cut 6 bases from V and 5 bases from J; bases unmatched to any gene: 18. There are 19 residues in the CDR3. Germline assignment: CDR1 MNHEY and CDR2 SVGAGI. CDR3 nucleotide sequence: TGTGCCAGCAGGATGAGAGAGTCCGGGACTAGCGGGAGAAGGAACGAGCAGTACTTC. It yields the protein CASRMRESGTSGRRNEQYF.

This clonotype came up many times. One end of the junction is discordant with germline, which a read error may explain. This rearrangement joins TRBV4-1 to TRBJ1-5, with D possibly matching TRBD1 (5 bases). The CDR3 covers 13 residues. The germline V gene encodes CDR1 MGHRA and CDR2 YSYEKL. The CDR3 loop is CASSQEGVQPQHF. The CDR3 DNA is TGTGCCAGCAGCCAAGAAGGGGTGCAGCCCCAGCATTTT.

The chain links TRBV20-1 to TRBJ1-2, with D hard to call. Trimming removed 7 bases from V and 0 bases from J, with 15 bases in between. The CDR3 extends over 14 amino acids. Germline V gives CDR1 DFQATT, CDR2 SNEGSKA (reference sequence). CDR3 sequence reads: CSVGGPVSNYGYTF. CDR3 DNA: TGCAGTGTTGGAGGGCCGGTATCTAACTATGGCTACACCTTC.

The chain has TRBV7-9 and TRBJ1-1; D perhaps matches TRBD1 (6 bases). Germline V gene data show CDR1 as SEHNR and CDR2 as FQNEAQ (reference sequence). The CDR3 is 15 residues long. V was trimmed by 7 bases and J by 1 base, leaving 16 bases between them. The CDR3, as DNA: TGTGCCAGCACCCTGCGGAGGGGGTCGAACACTGAAGCTTTCTTT. This gives the protein CASTLRRGSNTEAFF.

This clonotype is medium-sized (0.01 to 0.1%). The gene calls are TRBV12-3 or TRBV12-4 and TRBJ1-2, with D possibly matching TRBD1 (6 bases). This CDR3 is built from 14 residues. The germline V and J ends were trimmed by 5 bases and 3 bases, with 13 bases remaining between them. CDR3 bases: TGTGCCAGCAGTCCAGGGGCTGCTTACTATGGCTACACCTTC. It is translated as CASSPGAAYYGYTF.

V gene TRBV10-3 combines with J gene TRBJ2-7; D perhaps matches TRBD1 (6 bases). V gave up 4 bases and J gave up 3 bases, with 10 bases separating them. The CDR3 loop spans 13 amino acids. Germline CDR1 ENHRY, CDR2 SYGVKD. For the CDR3, the DNA is TGTGCCATCAGTGCAGAGGGGGTCTACGAGCAGTACTTC. Protein product: CAISAEGVYEQYF.